This T cell receptor (beta chain) was recorded in a study of blood T cell repertoires in COVID-19. Overall study: Donors in the United States, Italy and Spain gave samples during acute or convalescent COVID-19. T cells, B-cell-depleted T cells, or PBMCs provided the cDNA or gDNA that served as material.

Germline loops: CDR1 MNHEY, CDR2 SMNVEV (reference sequence). The ends lost 4 bases at V and 1 base at J; junction bases unmatched: 2. CDR3 size: 15 residues. The authors' processing: Amplification with reference gene primers provided the estimates of nucleated cell counts. Profiling relied on immunoSEQ multiplex PCR, and the TCRdb table lists in-frame clones only, not all of them. That table is the source of V, J and clone size, and D and trimming were worked out from the DNA. The sample lists more than 95,000 clones, more than 80% seen once, with roughly 3.6% in the top ten. The sample was peripheral blood. The TCR comes from a woman in her sixties with acute or convalescent COVID-19. V is TRBV27 and J is TRBJ2-3; TRBD1 matches at 10 bases. The CDR3 is CASSSGTGGTDTQYF. The DNA of the CDR3 is TGTGCCAGCAGTTCAGGGACAGGGGGCACAGATACGCAGTATTTT.